This entry concerns a single TCR beta chain. Its target antigen remains unknown. No clone much larger than this one lies a single base away; base qualities are absent. The library was generated by 5' RACE. Data came from a NextSeq 500. Unique molecular identifiers were attached to individual cDNA molecules in the TCR library protocol so that sequencing error and PCR bias could be corrected. Both TCR alpha and beta chains were sequenced, and tight co-correlation was observed between alpha and beta sequence abundances in each sample. For the original study's pipeline: Decombinator V4 was used to annotate the V gene, J gene and CDR3 of the TCR sequences. Expanded TCRs were defined as changing significantly between any two time points under a Poisson model with p below 0.0001. Abundances of TCRs were expressed as counts per million after normalisation to the total number of TCRs sequenced in each sample. TRAV1-2 paired with TRAJ12, TRAJ20 or TRAJ33 defined MAIT TCRs, while TRAV10 paired with TRAJ18 defined iNKT TCRs. VDJdb, accessed 1 November 2021, was searched for CMV, EBV and SARS-CoV-2 annotated TCRs, excluding TCRs annotated for multiple antigens. The public reads were reanalyzed by TCRdb: fastp trimming at Q25, MiXCR alignment, in-frame beta chains only. A single entry per CDR3 protein holds the most common genes and DNA from its merged rows. The V and J calls and clone size are TCRdb's, not the authors'. Recorded for this sample are some 64,000 distinct CDR3 sequences; roughly 9% of them occurred a single time. The ten top clones hold roughly 12% of the sample.

A case-control design nested within a healthcare worker cohort in London, UK, was used, with weekly nasopharyngeal swab PCR tests and blood sampling performed. Healthcare workers were recruited between 23 and 31 March 2020, during the week of the UK lockdown, and were followed weekly for up to roughly 16 weeks. Taken from the germline V gene (reference sequence), the CDR1 and CDR2 loops are SEHNR and FQNEAQ. From cysteine to phenylalanine, the CDR3 is 12 amino acids long. The sequence is cut down to CDR3 DNA, 36 bases in frame from base 1. V loses 5 bases of germline sequence and J loses 4 bases, and the interval between the two ends is 9 bases. These data originate in a study of early T cells in non-severe SARS-CoV-2 infection (dated by TCRdb to the early 2020s). The study in broad terms: Because TCR sequencing relied on bulk RNA taken from unsorted whole blood, pairing of alpha and beta chains was not possible. What the work shows at the level of the full study, not this receptor alone: VDJdb matching was skewed toward anti-spike CD8 responses and likely underestimated virus-specific expansions by missing private and CD4 specificities.

The V and J genes are TRBV7-9 and TRBJ2-7, with the D gene not clear enough to name. This receptor was obtained from an adult who was a healthcare worker with PCR-confirmed SARS-CoV-2 infection or an uninfected control (not recorded which). Source: whole blood, taken at baseline. The CDR3 in this case is CASSPESYEQYF. The DNA sequence is given as TGTGCCAGCAGCCCGGAGTCGTACGAGCAGTACTTC.